This T cell receptor (beta chain) was sequenced in a study of T-cell memory formation after mild COVID-19. TCRdb reanalysed the 5' RACE reads using MiXCR and keeps one entry per CDR3 protein. The sample has a few hundred thousand distinct CDR3 sequences, roughly 30% seen once. V was clipped by 9 bases and J by 7 bases; unmatched bases: 12. The germline gives CDR1 KGHDR, CDR2 SFDVKD. This CDR3 spans 15 amino acids. The sequence was collected from an adult woman who had mild COVID-19 (a few samples of this study predate the infection). Cell type and time point are not known. The chain couples TRBV24-1 to TRBJ2-1, with 9 positions matching TRBD1. The sequenced material came from PBMCs or a T cell subset sorted from them (not recorded which). CDR3 sequence: CATAQRDRAVNEQFF. DNA of the CDR3: TGTGCCACCGCCCAGCGGGACAGGGCGGTTAATGAGCAGTTCTTC.